Shown below are 3 T cell receptor beta chains from a single sample sequenced in a study of blood T cell repertoires in COVID-19. Data came from immunoSEQ multiplex PCR; TCRdb stores just in-frame clones and leaves some out. Of 250,000 or so clones detected, around nine tenths appear once; the ten largest clones hold approximately 9.7%. Sequencing was performed on peripheral blood. These receptors came from a man aged 40-55 years with active or convalescent COVID-19.

The table lists this clone with a count of one. The V call is TRBV9, the J call TRBJ2-7; D possibly corresponds to TRBD1 (6 bases). The germline V gene has CDR1 SGDLS and CDR2 YYNGEE. There are 15 residues in the CDR3. Deletions cut 3 bases from V and 4 bases from J, with 17 bases between. CDR3 residues: CASSATDRPGYEQYF. The CDR3 DNA follows: TGTGCCAGCAGCGCTACGGACAGACCAGGGTACGAGCAGTACTTC.

The rearrangement joins TRBV18 to TRBJ1-5; TRBD1 agrees at 7 bases. J gave up 4 bases and V 5 bases, and 8 bases lay outside the gene matches. The CDR3 is 15 residues long. CDR1 is KGHSH and CDR2 is LQKENI in the germline V gene. DNA of the CDR3: TGTGCCAGCTCATCTTTGACAGGGTTAAATCAGCCCCAGCATTTT. Encoded protein: CASSSLTGLNQPQHF.

The rearrangement joins TRBV7-3 to TRBJ2-1, with a possible D match to TRBD2 (6 bases). This CDR3 comprises 13 residues. Trimming removed 2 bases at V and 9 bases at J, with 11 bases between. The germline V gene has CDR1 SGHTA and CDR2 FQGTGA. CDR3 protein: CASSLPGDGEQFF. The CDR3 coding sequence is TGTGCCAGCAGCTTACCGGGGGATGGTGAGCAGTTCTTC.